This T cell receptor beta chain was profiled in a study of identical twins (dated by TCRdb to between 2015 and 2016). Background on the whole study: The study deep-sequenced TCR alpha and beta repertoires from monozygotic twins, unrelated adults of various ages and cord blood to test whether fetal clonotypes persist. To rule out contamination, the twin experiments were replicated at different times with different library preparation protocols.

The library came from 5' RACE. The sequencer was an Illumina HiSeq 2000. Template switching introduced a universal primer binding site; the final cDNA contained a unique molecular identifier, enabling accurate counting of TCR cDNA molecules. First-strand cDNA for TCR alpha and beta chains was synthesized from specific primers in the conserved constant-segment region. To control for contamination, every cDNA library carried two barcodes: a SMART-Mk sample barcode plus Illumina barcodes. TruSeq adapter sequences along with Illumina sample barcodes were introduced in two successive PCR steps. The TCR alpha and beta cDNA libraries were sequenced on the Illumina HiSeq platform using custom primers. The authors processed their data as follows. MiGEC processed the raw reads to extract unique molecular identifiers, while MiXCR was used to determine the CDR3 positions. Recombination models were inferred per individual with the repgenHMM and IGoR tools using an EM algorithm. Shared clonotype analysis was performed with the tcR package in R, normalizing sharing by the product of cloneset sizes. To study raw recombination without the effects of thymic and clonal selection, out-of-frame nonproductive sequences were analyzed. TCRdb passed the public sequencing reads through fastp at Q25 and MiXCR, retaining productive beta sequences. All rows with the same CDR3 protein become a single entry with the most common DNA and genes. The V and J calls and clone size come from TCRdb's table, not from the authors' own analysis. In all, the sample holds 350,000 to 500,000 distinct CDR3 sequences, and less than 20% of those were seen once. The ten most abundant clones make up 9.5% to 15% of the sample.

Every donor in the study was a healthy Caucasian. Three unrelated non-twin adults were additionally sequenced: a male aged 18 to 30, a male aged 50 to 60 and a female aged 50 to 60. Miltenyi CD45RO+ enrichment and human naive T-cell isolation kits were used to isolate memory (CD45RO+) and naive T cells from PBMC. Beyond this particular receptor, the publication reports: Out-of-frame TCR alpha sharing in monozygotic twins was systematically underestimated by recombination models, whereas sharing between unrelated individuals was in agreement with the recombination models. Fewer insertions were carried by abundant cord blood beta clonotypes, a similar but weaker trend appeared in young adult naive repertoires, and no such trend appeared in memory repertoires. Excess twin sharing in beta out-of-frame sequences was weaker because fewer shared sequences lowered the signal-to-noise ratio. Invariant T cells such as MAIT and iNKT could partly confound zero-insertion analyses, though diverse VJ usage argued against this for most clonotypes. Compared with coincidental sharing between unrelated individuals, an excess of low generation-probability sequences was observed among out-of-frame TCR alpha sequences shared between twins. Because the same donors could not be followed over many years, the conclusions depended on cross-sectional statistical analysis.

A word on this clonotype: This receptor's antigen is unknown. The sample holds no much larger clone one base away, and base qualities are not on file.

In the germline V gene, CDR1 corresponds to MNHNS and CDR2 to SASEGT. The CDR3 has 14 amino acids, counting the end cysteine and phenylalanine. Only the CDR3 portion is preserved as DNA: 42 bases, with reading frame beginning at the first base. Here V drops 6 bases and J drops 3 bases, and the junction holds 4 bases not matched to any gene. The sequencing input was naive T cells sorted from blood. Read against the paper, the sample's cell subset or site label means: cells isolated with a human naive T-cell isolation kit. The chain is encoded by TRBV6-1 joined to TRBJ2-4, with 8 bases in between that match TRBD1. The receptor comes from a man aged 45-60 years in good health. The CDR3 protein: CASSPDRDKNIQYF. The DNA reads TGTGCCAGCAGCCCGGACAGGGACAAAAACATTCAGTACTTC.